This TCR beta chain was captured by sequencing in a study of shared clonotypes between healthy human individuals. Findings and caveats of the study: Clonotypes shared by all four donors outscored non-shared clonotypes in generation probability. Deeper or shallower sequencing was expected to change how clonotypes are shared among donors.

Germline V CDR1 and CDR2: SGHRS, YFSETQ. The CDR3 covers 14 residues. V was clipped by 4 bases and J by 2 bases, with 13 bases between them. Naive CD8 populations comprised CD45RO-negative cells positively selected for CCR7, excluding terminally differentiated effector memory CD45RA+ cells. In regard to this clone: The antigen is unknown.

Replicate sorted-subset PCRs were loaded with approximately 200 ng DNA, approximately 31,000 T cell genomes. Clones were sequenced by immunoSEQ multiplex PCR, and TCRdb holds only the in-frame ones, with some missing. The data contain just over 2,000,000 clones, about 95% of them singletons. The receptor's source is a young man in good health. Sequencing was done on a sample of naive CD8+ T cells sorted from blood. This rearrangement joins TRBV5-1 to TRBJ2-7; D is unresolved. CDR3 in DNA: TGCGCCAGCAGCGACCCGGCGAACCCCTACGAGCAGTACTTC. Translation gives CASSDPANPYEQYF.